A single T cell receptor (beta chain) is shown here with its context. Its specificity is not known. This PCR relied on a set of 60 Vbeta primers and 13 Jbeta primers. Libraries were prepared by immunoSEQ multiplex PCR; TCRdb keeps only in-frame clonotypes and omits some of them. This repertoire includes 150,000 to 200,000 clones. This entry comes from a study of cytomegalovirus exposure and HLA in healthy donors. Between the trimmed V and J ends, which lost 4 bases and 9 bases, there was a span of 10 bases. Germline V gene data show CDR1 as LGHNA and CDR2 as YNFKEQ. The CDR3 consists of 12 residues. Study observations and caveats: Other equally common chains were less clonally expanded than HLA-associated TCR beta chains, a later analysis showed. TCR sequences were mostly rare, though some public TCRs occurred in many donors. A later analysis linked a missense DCLRE1C variant to TCR beta V- and J-gene trimming.

The chain combines TRBV4-2 with TRBJ2-1; D may be TRBD1 (5 bases). The TCR was taken from a man aged 25 to 40 in good health and CMV-seronegative. Sequencing was done on a sample of PBMCs. The CDR3 spells CASSPDSPEQFF. In nucleotides, the CDR3 is TGTGCCAGCAGCCCCGACAGTCCTGAGCAGTTCTTC.